This TCR beta chain was sequenced in a study of CD8 T cells in Susac syndrome. Study-level background: At the time of blood draw, patients with Susac syndrome were therapy-naive, receiving corticosteroids, or receiving intravenous immunoglobulin alone.

The RNA input was roughly 0.45 to 1 ug, and it was reverse transcribed with random hexamers. The TCR beta CDR3 was amplified by immunoSEQ multiplex PCR across 54 Vbeta, 13 Jbeta. TCRdb passed the immunoSEQ multiplex PCR reads through MiXCR, listing each CDR3 protein once. The table shows 160,000 or so distinct CDR3 sequences, with approximately 95% occurring only once. Trimming shortened V by 4 bases and J by 1 base, and 8 bases separated the two germline ends. The V gene's germline CDR1 is SGDLS and CDR2 YYNGEE. The CDR3 has 14 residues. This clonotype was recorded once. CD8+ and CD4+ T cells from blood underwent TCR beta sequencing. As judged by recently defined diagnostic criteria, patients with Susac syndrome had definite or probable disease.

Sequenced input: CD4+ T cells from PBMCs. The V gene is TRBV9, the J gene TRBJ2-2; D remains unclear. The TCR comes from a human donor with Susac syndrome. The CDR3 is CASSHPGNTGELFF. The DNA for the CDR3 is TGTGCCAGCAGCCATCCAGGGAACACCGGGGAGCTGTTTTTT.